These 17 T cell receptor beta chains came from one sample sequenced in a study of Graves' ophthalmopathy and Graves' hyperthyroidism. The authors amplified TCR beta CDR3 regions, and they did so from RNA transcripts for repertoire sequencing. An initial RT-PCR round employing HTBI primers preceded a second-round multiplex PCR. MiXCR, applied by TCRdb to the multiplex PCR reads, yields one record per CDR3 protein. The table lists about 370,000 distinct CDR3 sequences, about a sixth of them singletons, with about 1.4% in the top ten. Input material: peripheral blood. These receptors were collected from a woman under 30 with Graves' ophthalmopathy.

In this sample, this clonotype turned up many times. The chain has TRBV28 and TRBJ1-6; 10 bases are a match to TRBD1. The CDR3 loop spans 14 amino acids. The germline V gene has CDR1 MDHEN and CDR2 SYDVKM. With 10 bases clipped from V and 9 bases from J, the junction kept 9 bases outside the gene matches. The CDR3 DNA follows: TGTGCCACCAGCTTGGGGACAGGGGTTTCACCCCTCCACTTT. Amino acid sequence: CATSLGTGVSPLHF.

This clonotype showed up just once. The chain joins TRBV24-1 to TRBJ2-7; 8 bases are a match to TRBD1. Trimming at V came to 0 bases and at J to 4 bases, leaving 7 bases not matched to a gene. The CDR3 length is 16 residues. The germline V gene encodes CDR1 KGHDR and CDR2 SFDVKD. The CDR3 sequence: CATSDLDRGIFYEQYF. CDR3 sequence (DNA): TGTGCCACCAGTGATTTGGACAGGGGAATCTTTTACGAGCAGTACTTC.

This clonotype came up a few times. The chain employs TRBV3-1 and TRBJ1-5; TRBD1 agrees at 10 bases. Trimming took 1 base from V and 6 from J; bases not matched to a gene: 15. This CDR3 comprises 19 residues. CDR1 is LGHDT and CDR2 is YNNKEL in the germline V gene (reference sequence). Written as DNA, the CDR3 is TGTGCCAGCAGCCAAGTCCGGGACAGGGGCTCCGGAAAGAGTCAGCCCCAGCATTTT. Its translation: CASSQVRDRGSGKSQPQHF.

This clonotype was found many times. The V call is TRBV27, the J call TRBJ2-5; 8 nucleotides align to TRBD2. The V and J ends lost 4 bases and 2 bases, in that order; junction bases with no gene match: 3. Germline V gives CDR1 MNHEY, CDR2 SMNVEV (reference sequence). CDR3 length equals 14 residues. The DNA of the CDR3 is TGTGCCAGCAGTTCGAGACTAGCGCAAGAGACCCAGTACTTC. It specifies CASSSRLAQETQYF.

The genes are TRBV6-1 and TRBJ1-1; D is uncertain. The CDR3 covers 13 residues. Germline loops: CDR1 MNHNS, CDR2 SASEGT. V was cut by 1 base and J by 11 bases, with 14 bases left in between. CDR3 DNA sequence: TGTGCCAGCAGTGAAGATGGTCATCTTCCGGCTTTCTTT. It specifies CASSEDGHLPAFF.

Ten or more counts support this clonotype. V is TRBV7-9 and J is TRBJ1-3; 7 nucleotides line up with TRBD1. V lost 5 bases and J lost 8; bases outside the gene matches: 6. The CDR3 length is 13 residues. Germline lookup yields CDR1 SEHNR and CDR2 FQNEAQ (reference sequence). The CDR3 spells CASSPDRVHTIYF. CDR3 in DNA: TGTGCCAGCAGCCCCGACAGGGTGCACACCATATATTTT. Complete variable domain (other parts from reference TRBV7-9 and TRBJ1-3): DTGVSQNPRHKITKRGQNVTFRCDPISEHNRLYWYRQTLGQGPEFLTYFQNEAQLEKSRLLSDRFSAERPKGSFSTLEIQRTEQGDSAMYLCASSPDRVHTIYFGEGSWLTVV.

This clonotype was detected many times. This may be a read error: a much more frequent sequence differs by one nucleotide. The chain uses TRBV12-3 or TRBV12-4 and TRBJ2-2, with unresolved D. This CDR3 is 12 amino acids long. V was trimmed by 3 bases and J by 6 bases, leaving 5 bases between them. CDR3 sequence reads: CASSFNAGELFF. The CDR3, as DNA: TGTGCCAGCAGTTTTAACGCCGGGGAGCTGTTTTTT.

The genes are TRBV18 and TRBJ2-7; weak D call: TRBD1 (5 bases). The V gene lost 3 bases and the J gene lost 3 bases, with 9 bases spanning the gap. Germline V lookup: CDR1 KGHSH, CDR2 LQKENI. There are 13 residues in the CDR3. The CDR3 here is CASSPRTNYEQYF. CDR3 coding DNA: TGTGCCAGCTCACCCCGGACAAACTACGAGCAGTACTTC.

This clonotype was found many times. J is TRBJ1-2 and V is TRBV6-4; the D gene is possibly TRBD1 (6 bases). V lost 3 bases and J lost 0, with 11 bases in between. Germline V gives CDR1 MRHNA, CDR2 SNTAGT. The CDR3 totals 15 residues. The CDR3 sequence: CASSEEEGANYGYTF. Written as DNA, the CDR3 is TGTGCCAGCAGTGAAGAGGAGGGGGCTAACTATGGCTACACCTTC.

The V gene is TRBV11-2, the J gene TRBJ2-1; 7 bases agree with TRBD2. After removal of 5 bases from V and 7 bases from J, the junction contained 8 bases not matched to a gene. The CDR3 covers 14 residues. Germline CDR1 and CDR2: SGHAT and FQNNGV. In nucleotides, the CDR3 is TGTGCCAGCAGCCTCGCGTTGGGGGGGAATGAGCAGTTCTTC. Amino acid sequence: CASSLALGGNEQFF. Full variable domain (outside the CDR3, taken from reference TRBV11-2 and TRBJ2-1): EAGVAQSPRYKIIEKRQSVAFWCNPISGHATLYWYQQILGQGPKLLIQFQNNGVVDDSQLPKDRFSAERLKGVDSTLKIQPAKLEDSAVYLCASSLALGGNEQFFGPGTRLTVL.

This clonotype was observed a handful of times. This chain joins TRBV19 and TRBJ2-5, with 10 bases aligning to TRBD1. The CDR3 has 15 amino acids. With V trimmed by 7 bases and J by 5 bases, 10 bases remained unmatched. Germline CDR1 is LNHDA and CDR2 is SQIVND (reference sequence). CDR3 sequence (DNA): TGTGCCAGTACAGCCGAGGGGACAGGGGACGAGACCCAGTACTTC. Translation: CASTAEGTGDETQYF.

This clonotype showed up many times. The chain couples TRBV9 to TRBJ1-1; 7 nucleotides match TRBD1. Germline V lookup: CDR1 SGDLS, CDR2 YYNGEE. There are 12 residues in the CDR3. J lost 8 bases, V lost 0 bases, and 1 base had no gene match. The CDR3 loop is CASSVEGAEAFF. In DNA, the CDR3 is TGTGCCAGCAGCGTAGAGGGGGCCGAAGCTTTCTTT.

At least ten counts were recorded for this clonotype. The gene calls are TRBV25-1 and TRBJ1-3, with 7 bases that match TRBD1. CDR3 length equals 14 residues. V gave up 9 bases and J gave up 3 bases; unmatched junction bases: 8. Germline V gene data show CDR1 as MGHDK and CDR2 as SYGVNS. The CDR3 loop reads CASETGLVGNTIYF. Here the CDR3 DNA reads TGTGCCAGTGAGACAGGGCTAGTTGGAAACACCATATATTTT.

This clonotype was seen at least ten times. The rearrangement joins TRBV2 to TRBJ2-6; possible D gene TRBD1, 8 bases. Germline V gives CDR1 SNHLY, CDR2 FYNNEI. The ends were cut back, 11 bases at V and 1 base at J, with 18 bases in the middle. The CDR3 has 16 amino acids. For the CDR3, the DNA is TGTGCCGGGACTACAGGGGGAGGGTCTGGGGCCAACGTCCTGACTTTC. Translation gives CAGTTGGGSGANVLTF.

The chain has TRBV10-3 and TRBJ1-2, with TRBD1 matching 7 bases. In germline, CDR1 is ENHRY, CDR2 SYGVKD. V shed 7 bases and J 6 bases; nucleotides not matched to a gene: 8. The CDR3 length is 13 residues. CDR3 sequence: CAIKDRESDGYTF. The CDR3 DNA is TGTGCCATCAAAGACAGGGAGTCGGATGGCTACACCTTC.

The chain has TRBV6-1 and TRBJ1-1, with 7 bases fitting TRBD1. V trimming: 6 bases; J trimming: 1 base; junction bases outside the gene matches: 11. The germline V gene has CDR1 MNHNS and CDR2 SASEGT. CDR3 size: 16 residues. The CDR3 bases are TGTGCCAGCAGACCCGGACAGGCAGAATCGAACACTGAAGCTTTCTTT. Its protein product is CASRPGQAESNTEAFF.

This clonotype was detected many times. The chain is built from TRBV12-3 or TRBV12-4 and TRBJ1-1; possibly TRBD1 for D (6 bases). The V end was cut by 2 bases, the J end by 8 bases, with 9 bases between. The CDR3 totals 12 residues. CDR3 residues: CASSLRQAEAFF. Here the CDR3 DNA reads TGTGCCAGCAGTTTAAGACAGGCGGAAGCTTTCTTT.